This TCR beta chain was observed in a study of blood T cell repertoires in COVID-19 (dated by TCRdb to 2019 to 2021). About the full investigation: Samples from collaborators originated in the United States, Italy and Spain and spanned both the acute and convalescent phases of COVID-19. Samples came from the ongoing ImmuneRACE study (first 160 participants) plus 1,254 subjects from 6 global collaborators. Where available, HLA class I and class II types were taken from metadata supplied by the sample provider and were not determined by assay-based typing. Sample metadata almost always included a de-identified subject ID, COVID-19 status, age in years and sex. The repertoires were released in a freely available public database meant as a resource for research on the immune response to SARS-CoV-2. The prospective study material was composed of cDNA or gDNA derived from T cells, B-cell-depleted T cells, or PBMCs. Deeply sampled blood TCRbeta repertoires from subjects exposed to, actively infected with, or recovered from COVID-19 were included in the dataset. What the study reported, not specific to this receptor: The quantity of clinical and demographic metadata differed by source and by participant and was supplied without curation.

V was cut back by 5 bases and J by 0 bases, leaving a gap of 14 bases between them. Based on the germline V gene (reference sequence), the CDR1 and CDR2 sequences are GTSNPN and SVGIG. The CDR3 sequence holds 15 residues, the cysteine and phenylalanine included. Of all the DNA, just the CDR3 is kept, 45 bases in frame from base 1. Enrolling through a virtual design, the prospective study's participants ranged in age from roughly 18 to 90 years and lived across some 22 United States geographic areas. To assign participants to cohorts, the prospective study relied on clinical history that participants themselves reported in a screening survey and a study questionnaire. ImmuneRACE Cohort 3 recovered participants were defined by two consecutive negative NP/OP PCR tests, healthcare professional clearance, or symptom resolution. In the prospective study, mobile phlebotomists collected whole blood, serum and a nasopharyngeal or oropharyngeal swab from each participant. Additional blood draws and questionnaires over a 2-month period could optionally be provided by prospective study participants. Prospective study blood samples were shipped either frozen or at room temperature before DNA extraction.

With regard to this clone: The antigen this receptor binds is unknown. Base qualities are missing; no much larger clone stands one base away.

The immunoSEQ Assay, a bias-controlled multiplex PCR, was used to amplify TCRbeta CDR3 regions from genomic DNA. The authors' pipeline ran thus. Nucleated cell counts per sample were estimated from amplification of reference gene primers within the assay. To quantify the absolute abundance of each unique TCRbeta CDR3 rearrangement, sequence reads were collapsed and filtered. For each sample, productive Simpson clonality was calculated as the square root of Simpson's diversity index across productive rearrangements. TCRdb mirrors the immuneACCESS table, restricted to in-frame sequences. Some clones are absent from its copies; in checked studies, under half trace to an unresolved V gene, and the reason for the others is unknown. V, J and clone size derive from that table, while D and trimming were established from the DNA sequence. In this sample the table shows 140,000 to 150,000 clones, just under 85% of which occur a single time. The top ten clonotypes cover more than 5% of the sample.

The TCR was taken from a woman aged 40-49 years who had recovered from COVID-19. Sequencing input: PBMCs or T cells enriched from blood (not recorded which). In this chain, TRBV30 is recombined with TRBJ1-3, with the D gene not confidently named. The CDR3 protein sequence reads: CAWVSRVPSGNTIYF. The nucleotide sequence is TGTGCCTGGGTCTCCCGGGTCCCCTCTGGAAACACCATATATTTT. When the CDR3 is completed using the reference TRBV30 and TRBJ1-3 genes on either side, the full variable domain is SQTIHQWPATLVQPVGSPLSLECTVEGTSNPNLYWYRQAAGRGLQLLFYSVGIGQISSEVPQNLSASRPQDRQFILSSKKLLLSDSGFYLCAWVSRVPSGNTIYFGEGSWLTVV.